These 16 T cell receptor beta chains originate from one sample sequenced in a study of CD8+CD57+ T cells in acquired aplastic anemia. The template used for profiling TCR beta VDJ and CDR3 was genomic DNA. MiXCR, run by TCRdb on the reads, gives a single entry per CDR3 protein. The profile shows around 140,000 distinct CDR3 sequences, approximately 41% of them singletons. Sequenced sample: sorted CD4+, CD8+, or CD8+CD57+ T cells (not recorded which) from PBMCs. These receptors were collected from a human donor in good health, serving as a control.

This clonotype has only a few counts. V is TRBV18 and J is TRBJ2-7, with a weak D call TRBD2 (5 bases). The CDR3 extends over 14 amino acids. V was pared by 5 bases and J by 1 base, with 12 bases between. Per the germline V gene, CDR1 is KGHSH and CDR2 is LQKENI. CDR3 loop: CASSESTGSYEQYF. DNA of the CDR3: TGTGCCAGCTCAGAAAGTACGGGGTCCTACGAGCAGTACTTC.

In this sample, this clonotype turned up many times. This chain uses TRBV7-9 with TRBJ2-1; no clear D. The ends were cut back, 5 bases at V and 5 bases at J, with 7 bases in the middle. This CDR3 region has 12 residues. Looked up from germline, CDR1 is SEHNR and CDR2 is FQNEAQ (reference sequence). The CDR3 loop reads CASSPQNNEQFF. The CDR3 DNA reads as TGTGCCAGCAGCCCCCAAAACAATGAGCAGTTCTTC.

This clonotype was picked up one time. CDR3 sequence: CASSFGPLAGGGTDTQYF. In DNA form, the CDR3 reads TGTGCCAGCAGCTTCGGACCCCTAGCGGGAGGAGGCACAGATACGCAGTATTTT. V and J are TRBV11-3 and TRBJ2-3; 11 nucleotides agree with TRBD2. The V and J ends lost 3 bases and 1 base, in that order; junction bases with no gene match: 9. The germline V gene has CDR1 SGHNT and CDR2 YENEEA. The CDR3 consists of 18 residues.

Regarding this clonotype: This may arise from a read error, as a much more abundant clone is one base away. The chain joins TRBV9 to TRBJ1-6; a possible D gene is TRBD1 (5 bases). Germline lookup yields CDR1 SGDLS and CDR2 YYNGEE. The CDR3 runs 15 residues. V was clipped by 4 bases and J by 3 bases, with 11 bases between them. The DNA of the CDR3 is TGTGCCAGCAGCAAAGGACAATTCTATAATTCACCCCTCCACTTT. This translates into CASSKGQFYNSPLHF.

This clonotype was recorded once. The CDR3 bases are TGCGCCAGCAGACTAGTCCCCTCCAATGAGCAGTTCTTC. Translated, it gives CASRLVPSNEQFF. The V call is TRBV5-1, the J call TRBJ2-1; D perhaps matches TRBD2 (5 bases). This CDR3 has 13 residues. The germline V and J ends were trimmed by 5 bases and 6 bases, with 12 bases remaining between them. Germline CDR1 and CDR2: SGHRS and YFSETQ.

This chain joins TRBV30 and TRBJ1-3; D unresolved. The V gene's germline CDR1 is GTSNPN and CDR2 SVGIG (reference sequence). Trimming left V 0 bases short and J 0 bases short, with 15 bases between. The CDR3 totals 17 residues. The CDR3 protein is CAWSVIRTFISGNTIYF. CDR3 nucleotide sequence: TGTGCCTGGAGTGTAATACGGACCTTCATCTCTGGAAACACCATATATTTT. Full variable domain (rest looked up from reference TRBV30 and TRBJ1-3): SQTIHQWPATLVQPVGSPLSLECTVEGTSNPNLYWYRQAAGRGLQLLFYSVGIGQISSEVPQNLSASRPQDRQFILSSKKLLLSDSGFYLCAWSVIRTFISGNTIYFGEGSWLTVV.

The chain combines TRBV24-1 with TRBJ2-6, with D perhaps matching TRBD1 (5 bases). CDR3 length: 14 amino acids. Germline CDR1 and CDR2: KGHDR and SFDVKD. Trimming took off 7 bases at V and 3 bases at J, with 9 bases between the two ends. The DNA of the CDR3 is TGTGCCACCAGCCCAGGGCGTGGGGCCAACGTCCTGACTTTC. This gives the protein CATSPGRGANVLTF.

In its sample, this clonotype was seen many times. The chain joins TRBV6-2 or TRBV6-3 to TRBJ1-1; D uncertain. V lost 2 bases, J lost 3 bases, and 4 bases lay in between. The CDR3 has 12 residues. Germline V gene data show CDR1 as MNHEY and CDR2 as SVGEGT. CDR3 loop: CASSYGYTEAFF. Here the CDR3 DNA reads TGTGCCAGCAGTTACGGGTACACTGAAGCTTTCTTT.

The chain employs TRBV7-9 and TRBJ2-5, with unresolved D. Germline CDR1 is SEHNR and CDR2 is FQNEAQ (reference sequence). This CDR3 spans 10 amino acids. Between the trimmed V and J ends, which lost 1 base and 8 bases, there was a span of 2 bases. DNA for the CDR3: TGTGCCAGCAGCTTAGTTACCCAGTACTTC. Translating it yields CASSLVTQYF.

This clonotype was detected a few times. The gene calls are TRBV18 and TRBJ1-4, with D possibly being TRBD1 (6 bases). Per germline, CDR1 KGHSH and CDR2 LQKENI. Trimming stripped 3 bases from V and 0 bases from J, with 11 bases between. The CDR3 has 16 amino acids. The CDR3 DNA sequence: TGTGCCAGCTCACCGGGAAGACAGGCAACTAATGAAAAACTGTTTTTT. Protein product: CASSPGRQATNEKLFF.

This clonotype was recorded a few times. It is likely a read error, because the conserved phenylalanine at the end of the CDR3 is missing. The chain is built from TRBV4-1 and TRBJ1-2; D call uncertain. Germline V gene sequence: CDR1 MGHRA, CDR2 YSYEKL. V was trimmed by 7 bases and J by 4 bases, leaving 19 bases between them. The length of the CDR3 is 15 residues. CDR3 region: CASKPRGDYLYGYTS. As DNA, the CDR3 is TGCGCCAGCAAACCAAGAGGCGACTATCTCTATGGCTACACCTCC.

As concerns this clonotype: Compared with germline, one end of the junction differs, possibly owing to a read error. The genes are TRBV24-1 and TRBJ1-6; D remains ambiguous. The CDR3 is 17 residues long. Germline V gene data show CDR1 as KGHDR and CDR2 as SFDVKD. The CDR3: CATSLNRACSYNSPLHF. The CDR3 DNA is TGCGCCACCAGTCTAAATCGGGCGTGCTCCTATAATTCACCCCTCCACTTT.

This clonotype was counted between two and nine times. J is TRBJ1-4 and V is TRBV27; 7 bases are a match to TRBD1. The CDR3 runs to 14 residues. Germline V gene lookup returns CDR1 MNHEY and CDR2 SMNVEV (reference sequence). After removal of 5 bases from V and 8 bases from J, the junction contained 8 bases not matched to a gene. The CDR3 region is CASSPQGFVEKLFF. For the CDR3, the DNA is TGTGCCAGCAGTCCACAGGGGTTCGTAGAAAAACTGTTTTTT.

This clonotype was counted ten times or more. A junction end diverges from the germline sequence, so it may reflect a read error. The chain links TRBV20-1 to TRBJ2-3; 7 nucleotides align to TRBD2. The CDR3 is 15 amino acids. Germline lookup yields CDR1 DFQATT and CDR2 SNEGSKA (reference sequence). CDR3 DNA: TGCAGTGCTACCCCCGTGGGCGGGAGAAGAGATACACAGTATTTT. Amino acid sequence: CSATPVGGRRDTQYF.

The chain is built from TRBV5-1 and TRBJ2-5; tentative D call: TRBD1 (6 bases). The CDR3 is made up of 14 amino acids. The germline V gene has CDR1 SGHRS and CDR2 YFSETQ. The V gene lost 4 bases and the J gene lost 4 bases, with 14 bases spanning the gap. The CDR3 sequence: CASSNTGSRETQYF. The CDR3 DNA follows: TGCGCCAGCAGCAACACAGGGAGCCGAGAGACCCAGTACTTC.

The V call is TRBV5-1, the J call TRBJ2-7, with 11 bases lining up with TRBD1. This CDR3 comprises 15 residues. Trimming took 2 bases from V and 3 from J; bases not matched to a gene: 4. Germline V gene data show CDR1 as SGHRS and CDR2 as YFSETQ. The CDR3 coding sequence is TGCGCCAGCAGCTTCGGGACAGGGGGACTCTACGAGCAGTACTTC. Translation: CASSFGTGGLYEQYF.